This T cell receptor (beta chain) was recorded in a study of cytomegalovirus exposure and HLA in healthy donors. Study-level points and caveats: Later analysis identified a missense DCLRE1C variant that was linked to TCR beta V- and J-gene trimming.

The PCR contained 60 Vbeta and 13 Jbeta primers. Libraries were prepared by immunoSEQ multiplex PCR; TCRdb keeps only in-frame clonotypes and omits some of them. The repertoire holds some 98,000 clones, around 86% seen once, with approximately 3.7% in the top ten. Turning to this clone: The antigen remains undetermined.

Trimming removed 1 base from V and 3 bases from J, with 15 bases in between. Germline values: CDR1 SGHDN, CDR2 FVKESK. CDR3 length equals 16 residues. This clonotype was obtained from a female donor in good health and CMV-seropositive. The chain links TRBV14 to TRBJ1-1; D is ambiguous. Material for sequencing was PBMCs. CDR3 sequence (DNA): TGTGCCAGCAGCCAAGCGGGCCAAGGGAGCTACACTGAAGCTTTCTTT. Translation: CASSQAGQGSYTEAFF.